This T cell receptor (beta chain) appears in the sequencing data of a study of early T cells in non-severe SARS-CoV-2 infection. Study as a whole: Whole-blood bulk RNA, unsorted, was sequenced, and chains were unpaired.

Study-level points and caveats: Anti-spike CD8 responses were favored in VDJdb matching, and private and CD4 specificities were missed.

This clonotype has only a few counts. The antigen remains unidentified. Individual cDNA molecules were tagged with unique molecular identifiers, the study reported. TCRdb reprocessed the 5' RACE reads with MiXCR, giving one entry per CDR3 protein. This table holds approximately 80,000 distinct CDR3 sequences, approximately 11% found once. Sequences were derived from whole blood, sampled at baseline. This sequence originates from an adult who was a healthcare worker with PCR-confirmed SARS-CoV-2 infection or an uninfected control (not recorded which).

CDR3 region: CASSRRNSPLHF. The CDR3 DNA reads as TGTGCCAGCAGCCGACGGAATTCACCCCTCCACTTT. The rearrangement uses TRBV7-6 and TRBJ1-6; no clear D gene. CDR1 is SGHVS, CDR2 FNYEAQ, per germline. The CDR3 consists of 12 residues. V shed 5 bases and J shed 7 bases, with 6 bases lying between them. Drawing the rest from reference TRBV7-6 and TRBJ1-6, the complete variable domain is GAGVSQSPRYKVTKRGQDVALRCDPISGHVSLYWYRQALGQGPEFLTYFNYEAQQDKSGLPNDRFSAERPEGSISTLTIQRTEQRDSAMYRCASSRRNSPLHFGNGTRLTVT.